What follows are 12 T cell receptor beta chains derived from one specimen sequenced in a study of OX40 agonist ivuxolimab in advanced cancers. This table comes from immunoSEQ multiplex PCR, and its TCRdb copy is limited to in-frame clones, with some not included. The sample contains tens of thousands of clones, about 86% of which appear only once. The material sequenced was CD4+ or CD8+ T cells sorted from blood, taken in a trial of the OX40 agonist ivuxolimab. These receptors were collected from an adult with an advanced solid tumor such as melanoma, head and neck, liver or kidney cancer.

This clone was seen only a few times. The V gene is TRBV7-8, the J gene TRBJ2-7, with D maybe TRBD1 (6 bases). V lost 5 bases and J lost 1, with 12 bases in between. In germline, CDR1 is SGHVS, CDR2 FQNEAQ. CDR3 length equals 14 residues. CDR3 loop: CASSRTVRSYEQYF. The DNA for the CDR3 is TGTGCCAGCAGCCGGACAGTTAGATCCTACGAGCAGTACTTC.

The J gene is TRBJ2-7, the V gene TRBV6-5, with a possible D match to TRBD1 (5 bases). Germline-derived CDR1 and CDR2 are MNHEY and SVGAGI. Between the trimmed V and J ends, which lost 11 bases and 6 bases, there was a span of 14 bases. The CDR3 sequence is 11 residues long. CDR3 residues: CAGRAGCEQYF. The CDR3 DNA sequence: TGTGCCGGCCGAGCAGGGTGCGAGCAGTACTTC.

The chain carries TRBV19 and TRBJ1-2; tentatively, D is TRBD1 (6 bases). Between the trimmed V and J ends, which lost 8 bases and 10 bases, there was a span of 23 bases. The CDR3 consists of 14 residues. From germline, CDR1 is LNHDA and CDR2 SQIVND (reference sequence). In DNA, the CDR3 is TGTGCCAGTCGGCCCCTATACGGTGGGGGGCACTACACCTTC. Its protein is CASRPLYGGGHYTF.

The rearrangement uses TRBV29-1 and TRBJ1-1; D might be TRBD1 (5 bases). Germline values: CDR1 SQVTM, CDR2 ANQGSEA. The CDR3 is made up of 13 amino acids. Trimming cost V 2 bases and J 5 bases, with 12 bases left between them. The CDR3: CSVELQVGTEAFF. CDR3 nucleotides: TGCAGCGTTGAATTACAGGTTGGGACTGAAGCTTTCTTT.

The gene calls are TRBV5-1 and TRBJ2-7, with 7 nucleotides matching TRBD2. V gave up 0 bases and J gave up 2 bases; unmatched junction bases: 5. Germline V gene lookup returns CDR1 SGHRS and CDR2 YFSETQ. This CDR3 is 15 amino acids long. Here the CDR3 DNA reads TGCGCCAGCAGCTTGGAGGCTAGCGGAACCTACGAGCAGTACTTC. Amino acid sequence: CASSLEASGTYEQYF.

The CDR3 sequence is CATSTSKTGEGNQPQHF. The DNA for the CDR3 is TGTGCCACCAGCACCTCAAAAACGGGGGAGGGCAATCAGCCCCAGCATTTT. The chain recombines TRBV15 with TRBJ1-5; D is perhaps TRBD1 (5 bases). In germline, CDR1 is LNHNV, CDR2 YYDKDF (reference sequence). The CDR3 is 17 amino acids. V was pared by 4 bases and J by 2 bases, with 18 bases between. Based on the CDR3 plus reference TRBV15 and TRBJ1-5, the full variable domain is DAMVIQNPRYQVTQFGKPVTLSCSQTLNHNVMYWYQQKSSQAPKLLFHYYDKDFNNEADTPDNFQSRRPNTSFCFLDIRSPGLGDTAMYLCATSTSKTGEGNQPQHFGDGTRLSIL.

The V call is TRBV25-1, the J call TRBJ1-5, with TRBD1 identical over 8 bases. The CDR3 length is 13 residues. CDR1 is MGHDK and CDR2 is SYGVNS in the germline V gene. V was clipped by 3 bases and J by 9 bases; unmatched bases: 4. For the CDR3, the DNA is TGTGCCAGCAGTGATCTACAGGGGGGGCCCCAGCATTTT. This sequence encodes CASSDLQGGPQHF. Full variable domain (remainder filled in from reference TRBV25-1 and TRBJ1-5): EADIYQTPRYLVIGTGKKITLECSQTMGHDKMYWYQQDPGMELHLIHYSYGVNSTEKGDLSSESTVSRIRTEHFPLTLESARPSHTSQYLCASSDLQGGPQHFGDGTRLSIL.

This clone was detected once. The chain joins TRBV10-3 to TRBJ2-3, with 7 bases that match TRBD2. V was clipped by 10 bases and J by 4 bases; unmatched bases: 11. Germline V CDR1 and CDR2: ENHRY, SYGVKD. This CDR3 has 14 residues. For the CDR3, the DNA is TGTGCCACCCACCCCCGGGAGGCAGCAGATACGCAGTATTTT. The encoded protein is CATHPREAADTQYF.

This chain uses TRBV21-1 with TRBJ1-1; the table's D call, TRBD1, was not checked against the DNA. TRBV21-1 is described as a pseudogene. The CDR3 is made up of 19 amino acids. The CDR3, as DNA: TGTGCCAGCAGCAAAGGCGTCACAAGGCGGAAGGGGCGTACCGCTGAAGCTTTCTTT. It is translated as CASSKGVTRRKGRTAEAFF.

This sequence joins TRBV4-3 and TRBJ2-2; D is unresolved. This CDR3 region has 18 residues. V was clipped by 0 bases and J by 6 bases, with 20 bases between them. Per germline, CDR1 LGHNA and CDR2 YSLEER. The CDR3 sequence is CASSQEPGLGSTAGELFF. For the CDR3, the DNA is TGCGCCAGCAGCCAAGAGCCCGGCCTCGGGTCGACGGCCGGGGAGCTGTTTTTT.

This sequence joins TRBV29-1 and TRBJ2-5, with TRBD2 as a possible D gene (5 bases). This CDR3 contains 12 residues. Germline assignment: CDR1 SQVTM and CDR2 ANQGSEA. Trimming removed 7 bases from V and 1 base from J, with 10 bases in between. The CDR3: CSARRGQETQYF. As DNA, the CDR3 is TGCAGCGCAAGACGGGGCCAAGAGACCCAGTACTTC.

The J gene is TRBJ1-2, the V gene TRBV7-9; D not resolved. The CDR3 is made up of 12 amino acids. Germline V gene sequence: CDR1 SEHNR, CDR2 FQNEAQ (reference sequence). Trimming pared 4 bases from V and 8 bases from J, leaving 11 bases between. CDR3 in amino acids: CASSSSEQGYTF. CDR3 coding DNA: TGTGCCAGCAGCTCCTCCGAACAGGGCTACACCTTC.